The sequence of this TCR beta chain was determined in a study of cytomegalovirus exposure and HLA in healthy donors. Across the study: Approximately 180 million T cells yielded some 100 million unique TCR beta sequences, as an earlier analysis found.

13 Jbeta primers and 60 Vbeta primers were used for the PCR. Repertoires were generated with immunoSEQ multiplex PCR, while TCRdb's copy carries only in-frame clones and drops some. The top ten clones hold more than 1% of a sample with 100,000 to 150,000 clones, roughly 75% of them seen once. CDR3 length equals 14 residues. In germline, CDR1 is MNHEY, CDR2 SVGAGI. Deletions cut 6 bases from V and 2 bases from J, with 13 bases between. Study-level points and caveats: Follow-up analysis later connected one missense variant in DCLRE1C with trimming of TCR beta V- and J-genes. TCR association rates varied by HLA locus in a later analysis, with DRB1 highest and HLA-C lowest.

Remarks on this clone: Its antigen is currently unknown.

Sequenced material: PBMCs. The receptor comes from a female donor in good health and CMV-seronegative. The J gene is TRBJ2-5, the V gene TRBV6-5, with D maybe TRBD2 (6 bases). CDR3 bases: TGTGCCAGCAGCCAATTAGCGGATCAAGAGACCCAGTACTTC. It specifies CASSQLADQETQYF.